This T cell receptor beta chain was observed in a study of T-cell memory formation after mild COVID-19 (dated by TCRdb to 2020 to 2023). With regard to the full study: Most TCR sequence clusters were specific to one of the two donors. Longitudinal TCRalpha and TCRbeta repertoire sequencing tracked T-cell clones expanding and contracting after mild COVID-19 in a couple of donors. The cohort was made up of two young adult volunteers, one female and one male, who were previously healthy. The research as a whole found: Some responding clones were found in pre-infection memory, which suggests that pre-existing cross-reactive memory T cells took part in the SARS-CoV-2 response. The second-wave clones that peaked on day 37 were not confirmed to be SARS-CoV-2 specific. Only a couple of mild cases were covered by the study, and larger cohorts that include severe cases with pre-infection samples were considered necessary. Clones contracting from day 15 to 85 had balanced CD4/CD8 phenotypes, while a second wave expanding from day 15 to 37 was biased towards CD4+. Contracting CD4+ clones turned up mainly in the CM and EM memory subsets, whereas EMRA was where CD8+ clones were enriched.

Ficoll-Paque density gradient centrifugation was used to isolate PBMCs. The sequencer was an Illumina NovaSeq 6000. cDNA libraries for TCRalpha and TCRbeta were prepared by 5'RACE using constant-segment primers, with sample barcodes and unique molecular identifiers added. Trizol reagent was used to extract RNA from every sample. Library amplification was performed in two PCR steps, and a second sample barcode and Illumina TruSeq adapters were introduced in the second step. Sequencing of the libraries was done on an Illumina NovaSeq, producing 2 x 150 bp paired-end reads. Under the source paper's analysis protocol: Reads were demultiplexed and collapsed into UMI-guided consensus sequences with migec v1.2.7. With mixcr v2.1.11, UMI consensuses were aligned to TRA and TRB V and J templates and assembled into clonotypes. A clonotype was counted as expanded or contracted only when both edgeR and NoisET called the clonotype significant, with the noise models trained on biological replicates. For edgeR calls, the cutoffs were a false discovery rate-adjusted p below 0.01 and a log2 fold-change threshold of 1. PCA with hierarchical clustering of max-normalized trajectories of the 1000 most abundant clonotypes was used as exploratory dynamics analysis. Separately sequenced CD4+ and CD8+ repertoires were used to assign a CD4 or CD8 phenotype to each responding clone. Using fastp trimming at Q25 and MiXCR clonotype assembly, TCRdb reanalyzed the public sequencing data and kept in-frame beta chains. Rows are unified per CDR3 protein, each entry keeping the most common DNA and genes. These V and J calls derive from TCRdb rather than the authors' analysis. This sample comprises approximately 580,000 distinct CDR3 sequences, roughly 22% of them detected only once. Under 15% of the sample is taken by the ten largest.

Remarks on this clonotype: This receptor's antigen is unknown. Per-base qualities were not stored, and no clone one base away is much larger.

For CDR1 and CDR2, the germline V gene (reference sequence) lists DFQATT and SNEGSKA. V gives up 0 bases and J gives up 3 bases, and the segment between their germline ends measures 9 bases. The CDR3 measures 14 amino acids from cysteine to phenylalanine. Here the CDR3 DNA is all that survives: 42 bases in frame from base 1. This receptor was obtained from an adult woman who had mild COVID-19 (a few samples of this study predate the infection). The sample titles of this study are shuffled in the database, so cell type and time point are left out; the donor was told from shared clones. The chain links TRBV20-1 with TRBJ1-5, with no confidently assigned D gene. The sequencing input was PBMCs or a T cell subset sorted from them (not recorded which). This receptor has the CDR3 CSARDRGFNQPQHF. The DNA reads TGCAGTGCTAGAGATCGAGGGTTCAATCAGCCCCAGCATTTT.